These 25 T cell receptor beta chains were sequenced from one sample in a study of T cell changes during pregnancy in multiple sclerosis. Generated by immunoSEQ multiplex PCR, the TCRdb table keeps only in-frame clones and is missing some. Of approximately 30,000 clones in the sample, 89% were seen once. The specimen comprised CD4+ T cells from peripheral blood mononuclear cells, sampled in the second trimester of pregnancy. The receptors stem from a female donor with multiple sclerosis, enrolled in a pregnancy study.

The chain links TRBV10-3 to TRBJ1-3; D is perhaps TRBD1 (6 bases). This CDR3 is built from 14 residues. The ends were cut back, 0 bases at V and 3 bases at J, with 6 bases in the middle. The V gene's germline CDR1 is ENHRY and CDR2 SYGVKD. In DNA, the CDR3 is TGTGCCATCAGTGAGTCGACAGGTGGAAACACCATATATTTT. Its translation is CAISESTGGNTIYF.

V and J are TRBV7-8 and TRBJ1-1, with D uncertain. Germline V gene lookup returns CDR1 SGHVS and CDR2 FQNEAQ. This CDR3 spans 15 amino acids. V lost 4 bases to trimming and J lost 1 base, with 13 bases between them. CDR3 DNA sequence: TGTGCCAGCAGCTGGGCCAGCTTGGGGAACACTGAAGCTTTCTTT. Amino acid sequence: CASSWASLGNTEAFF.

This clone has a single count. The J gene is TRBJ1-6, the V gene TRBV9, with a possible D match to TRBD1 (5 bases). Germline CDR1 SGDLS, CDR2 YYNGEE. Trimming took off 0 bases at V and 10 bases at J, with 14 bases between the two ends. CDR3 length: 15 residues. The CDR3 region is CASSVAAGQGSPLHF. CDR3 nucleotide sequence: TGTGCCAGCAGCGTAGCGGCAGGGCAGGGATCACCCCTCCACTTT.

The V and J genes are TRBV6-1 and TRBJ1-5; a weak D match, TRBD1 (6 bases). Germline V gives CDR1 MNHNS, CDR2 SASEGT. The CDR3 length is 14 residues. V shed 4 bases and J shed 6 bases, with 13 bases lying between them. The CDR3 DNA is TGTGCCAGCAGTGTTTACAGGGTCGGTCAGCCCCAGCATTTT. Its translation is CASSVYRVGQPQHF.

The rearrangement links TRBV7-3 to TRBJ2-3, with D tentatively TRBD1 (7 bases). Trimming shortened V by 5 bases and J by 8 bases, and 17 bases separated the two germline ends. Germline CDR1 SGHTA, CDR2 FQGTGA. CDR3 length: 14 amino acids. The CDR3 loop reads CASSPGGLVGTQYF. The DNA of the CDR3 is TGTGCCAGCAGCCCAGGGGGGCTGGTTGGTACGCAGTATTTT.

J is TRBJ2-1 and V is TRBV7-2; TRBD1 agrees at 8 bases. The CDR3 contains 15 residues. Germline CDR1 reads SGHTA; CDR2 reads FQGNSA. V lost 2 bases and J lost 12; bases outside the gene matches: 12. In DNA, the CDR3 is TGTGCCAGCAGCTTATACCAGGGGGCCGCTCTTGGGCAGTTCTTC. Translating it yields CASSLYQGAALGQFF.

The chain combines TRBV2 with TRBJ1-2; 10 bases map to TRBD1. CDR1 SNHLY and CDR2 FYNNEI come from the germline V gene. V trimming: 6 bases; J trimming: 6 bases; junction bases outside the gene matches: 10. The length of the CDR3 is 15 residues. CDR3 region: CASSTLGTGEDGYTF. CDR3 coding DNA: TGTGCCAGCAGCACTCTGGGGACAGGGGAAGATGGCTACACCTTC.

This chain links TRBV6-5 with TRBJ2-1, with 11 bases aligning to TRBD2. The CDR3 is 15 residues long. CDR1 and CDR2 (germline): MNHEY, SVGAGI. Trimming took 0 bases from V and 7 from J; bases not matched to a gene: 2. This chain's CDR3 is CASSYSTSGANEQFF. CDR3 in DNA: TGTGCCAGCAGTTACTCGACTAGCGGGGCGAATGAGCAGTTCTTC.

The rearrangement joins TRBV9 to TRBJ2-4; D unresolved. Germline-derived CDR1 and CDR2 are SGDLS and YYNGEE. CDR3 length: 12 residues. V lost 4 bases and J 7 bases, leaving 9 bases between the germline ends. Here the CDR3 reads CASSQDGNIQYF. For the CDR3, the DNA is TGTGCCAGCAGCCAAGACGGGAACATTCAGTACTTC.

The V call is TRBV2, the J call TRBJ2-1; no clear D. The V and J ends lost 3 bases and 3 bases respectively, with 9 bases between them. CDR1 and CDR2 from the germline V gene are SNHLY and FYNNEI. This CDR3 has 14 residues. The CDR3 DNA reads as TGTGCCAGCAGTGATAACACCCGCTACAATGAGCAGTTCTTC. Translating gives CASSDNTRYNEQFF.

The chain carries TRBV12-5 and TRBJ2-7, with D possibly being TRBD1 (6 bases). V was clipped by 1 base and J by 3 bases, with 7 bases between them. Germline CDR1 reads LGHNT; CDR2 reads FRNRAP. The CDR3 length is 13 residues. The chain's CDR3 is CASGLGQVYEQYF. Here the CDR3 DNA reads TGTGCTAGTGGTTTGGGACAGGTCTACGAGCAGTACTTC.

This clone was counted once. V gene TRBV4-3 combines with J gene TRBJ1-6, with D hard to call. CDR1 LGHNA and CDR2 YSLEER come from the germline V gene. V was cut by 4 bases and J by 0 bases, with 7 bases left in between. This CDR3 region has 15 residues. The CDR3 DNA reads TGCGCCAGCAGCCTCGGGAGCTCCTATAATTCACCCCTCCACTTT. Residues: CASSLGSSYNSPLHF.

This chain joins TRBV9 and TRBJ2-3; 7 nucleotides align to TRBD2. The CDR3 loop spans 15 amino acids. In germline, CDR1 is SGDLS, CDR2 YYNGEE. V shed 0 bases, J shed 2 bases, and the junction held 3 bases outside the gene matches. Here the CDR3 reads CASSVGGGYTDTQYF. The CDR3 DNA reads as TGTGCCAGCAGCGTAGGCGGGGGTTACACAGATACGCAGTATTTT.

In this sample, this clone is medium-sized. The rearrangement uses TRBV2 and TRBJ1-2, with D maybe TRBD1 (6 bases). This CDR3 has 11 residues. Germline assignment: CDR1 SNHLY and CDR2 FYNNEI. V lost 7 bases and J lost 8, with 11 bases in between. The CDR3 loop is CASKGGNGYTF. CDR3 DNA: TGTGCCAGCAAGGGGGGGAACGGCTACACCTTC.

The chain employs TRBV9 and TRBJ2-5; D not resolved. Trimming shortened V by 0 bases and J by 5 bases, and 8 bases separated the two germline ends. Per the germline V gene, CDR1 is SGDLS and CDR2 is YYNGEE. The CDR3 covers 13 residues. CDR3 sequence: CASSVGPEETQYF. The CDR3 DNA sequence: TGTGCCAGCAGCGTAGGGCCGGAGGAGACCCAGTACTTC.

The J gene is TRBJ2-7, the V gene TRBV6-4; 8 bases line up with TRBD2. V lost 0 bases and J lost 9; bases outside the gene matches: 13. Germline V gives CDR1 MRHNA, CDR2 SNTAGT. The CDR3 has 16 residues. The DNA for the CDR3 is TGTGCCAGCAGTGACTCGGGGGGACTAGGACTCTGCGGGCAGTACTTC. Protein product: CASSDSGGLGLCGQYF.

The chain uses TRBV2 and TRBJ1-3; 7 bases align to TRBD1. Germline V CDR1 and CDR2: SNHLY, FYNNEI. The CDR3 has 15 amino acids. V shed 8 bases, J shed 2 bases, and the junction held 9 bases outside the gene matches. The CDR3 region is CASSRSGQPGNTIYF. The CDR3 bases are TGTGCCAGCTCGAGGTCGGGACAGCCTGGAAACACCATATATTTT.

V is TRBV15 and J is TRBJ1-2; D might be TRBD1 (5 bases). Per germline, CDR1 LNHNV and CDR2 YYDKDF (reference sequence). The V and J ends lost 0 bases and 8 bases respectively, with 13 bases between them. This CDR3 region has 14 residues. The CDR3 DNA sequence: TGTGCCACCAGCAGAGACGCTCGGGGGGAAGGCTACACCTTC. This encodes CATSRDARGEGYTF.

J is TRBJ2-3 and V is TRBV5-1; 7 nucleotides match TRBD2. Looked up from germline, CDR1 is SGHRS and CDR2 is YFSETQ. J gave up 5 bases and V 4 bases, and 13 bases lay outside the gene matches. The CDR3 consists of 16 residues. In DNA form, the CDR3 reads TGCGCCAGCAGCCGGGGGGTAGTTGGGTCTGGAGATACGCAGTATTTT. This translates into CASSRGVVGSGDTQYF.

V and J are TRBV27 and TRBJ2-1, with a weak D call TRBD2 (6 bases). Germline V gene sequence: CDR1 MNHEY, CDR2 SMNVEV (reference sequence). The CDR3 sequence is 15 residues long. The V end was cut by 3 bases, the J end by 3 bases, with 12 bases between. The CDR3 sequence is CASSFGGKGYNEQFF. The CDR3 bases are TGTGCCAGCAGTTTCGGGGGTAAGGGCTACAATGAGCAGTTCTTC.

This clone was seen a handful of times. V gene TRBV5-4 combines with J gene TRBJ1-2; D gene uncertain. Germline CDR1 SGHNT, CDR2 YYREEE (reference sequence). CDR3 length equals 13 residues. V dropped 3 bases and J dropped 3 bases, with 9 bases sitting between them. The CDR3 nucleotides are TGTGCCAGCAGCTCTCGGGTCGACTATGGCTACACCTTC. The encoded protein is CASSSRVDYGYTF.

J is TRBJ1-1 and V is TRBV7-9, with TRBD1 as a possible D gene (5 bases). Germline-derived CDR1 and CDR2 are SEHNR and FQNEAQ (reference sequence). Trimming left V 2 bases short and J 4 bases short, with 8 bases between. This CDR3 is built from 13 residues. The CDR3 sequence: CASSLRGPTEAFF. The CDR3, as DNA: TGTGCCAGCAGCTTAAGGGGCCCCACTGAAGCTTTCTTT.

This chain joins TRBV7-2 and TRBJ1-2; D is ambiguous. CDR3 size: 13 residues. Germline loops: CDR1 SGHTA, CDR2 FQGNSA. V lost 5 bases and J 3 bases, leaving 10 bases between the germline ends. The CDR3 nucleotides read TGTGCCAGCAGCATTAGTGTTTACTATGGCTACACCTTC. Amino acid sequence: CASSISVYYGYTF.

The chain carries TRBV10-3 and TRBJ2-3, with D maybe TRBD2 (6 bases). The CDR3 contains 15 residues. CDR1 ENHRY and CDR2 SYGVKD come from the germline V gene. V was cut by 8 bases and J by 0 bases, with 15 bases left in between. The CDR3 coding sequence is TGTGCCATCTTCGGTAGGCGGGGTAGCACAGATACGCAGTATTTT. It translates to CAIFGRRGSTDTQYF.

The genes are TRBV4-1 and TRBJ1-3, with a possible D match to TRBD1 (5 bases). The CDR3 sequence is 16 residues long. Per germline, CDR1 MGHRA and CDR2 YSYEKL. Trimming removed 4 bases from V and 0 bases from J, with 13 bases in between. CDR3 DNA: TGCGCCAGCAGCCCGCCCCAGACAGTCTCTGGAAACACCATATATTTT. This sequence encodes CASSPPQTVSGNTIYF.